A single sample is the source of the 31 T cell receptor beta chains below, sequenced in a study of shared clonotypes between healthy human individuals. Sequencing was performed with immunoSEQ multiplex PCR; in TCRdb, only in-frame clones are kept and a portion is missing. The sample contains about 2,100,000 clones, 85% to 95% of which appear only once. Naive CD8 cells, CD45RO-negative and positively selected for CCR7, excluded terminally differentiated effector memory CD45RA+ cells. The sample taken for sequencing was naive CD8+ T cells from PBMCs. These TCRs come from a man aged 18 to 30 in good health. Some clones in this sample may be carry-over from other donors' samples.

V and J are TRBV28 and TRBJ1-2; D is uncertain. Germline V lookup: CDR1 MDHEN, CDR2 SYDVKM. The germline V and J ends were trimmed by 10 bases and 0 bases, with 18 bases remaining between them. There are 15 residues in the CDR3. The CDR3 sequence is CATVLSGRSNYGYTF. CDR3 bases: TGTGCCACCGTGTTGAGTGGCCGCTCTAACTATGGCTACACCTTC.

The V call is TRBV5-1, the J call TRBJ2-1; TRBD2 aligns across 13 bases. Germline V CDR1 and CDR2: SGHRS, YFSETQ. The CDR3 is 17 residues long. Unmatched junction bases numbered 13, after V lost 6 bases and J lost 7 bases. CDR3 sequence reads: CASNQGGLAGTRNEQFF. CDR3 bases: TGCGCCAGCAACCAGGGGGGACTAGCGGGAACGAGGAATGAGCAGTTCTTC.

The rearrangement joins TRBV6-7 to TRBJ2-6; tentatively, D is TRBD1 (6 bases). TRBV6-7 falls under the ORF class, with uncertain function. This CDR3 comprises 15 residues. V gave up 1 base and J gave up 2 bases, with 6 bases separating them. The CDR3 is CASSYWGPGANVLTF. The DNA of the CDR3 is TGTGCCAGCAGTTACTGGGGGCCTGGGGCCAACGTCCTGACTTTC.

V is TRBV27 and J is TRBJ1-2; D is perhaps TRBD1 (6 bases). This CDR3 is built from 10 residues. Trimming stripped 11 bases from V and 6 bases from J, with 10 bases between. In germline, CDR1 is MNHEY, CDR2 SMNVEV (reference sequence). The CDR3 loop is CAAGEDGYTF. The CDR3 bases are TGTGCCGCAGGGGAGGATGGCTACACCTTC.

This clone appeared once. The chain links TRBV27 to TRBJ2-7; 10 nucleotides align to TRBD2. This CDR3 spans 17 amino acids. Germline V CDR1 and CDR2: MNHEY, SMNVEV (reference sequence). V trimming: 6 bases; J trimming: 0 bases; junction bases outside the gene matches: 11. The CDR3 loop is CASSPIELAGSSYEQYF. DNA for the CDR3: TGTGCCAGCAGCCCTATAGAACTAGCGGGGTCCTCCTACGAGCAGTACTTC.

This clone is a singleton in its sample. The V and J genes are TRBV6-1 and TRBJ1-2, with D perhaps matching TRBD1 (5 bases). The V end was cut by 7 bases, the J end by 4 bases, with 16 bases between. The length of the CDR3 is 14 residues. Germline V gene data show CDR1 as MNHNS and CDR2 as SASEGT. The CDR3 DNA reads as TGTGCCAGCACAGATGTCGGGGCTTTCTATGGCTACACCTTC. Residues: CASTDVGAFYGYTF.

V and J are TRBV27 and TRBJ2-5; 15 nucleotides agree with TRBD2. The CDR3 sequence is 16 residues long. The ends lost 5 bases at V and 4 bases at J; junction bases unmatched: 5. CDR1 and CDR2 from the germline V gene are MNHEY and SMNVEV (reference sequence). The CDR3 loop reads CASSRGLAGGRETQYF. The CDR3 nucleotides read TGTGCCAGCAGTCGGGGACTAGCGGGAGGACGAGAGACCCAGTACTTC.

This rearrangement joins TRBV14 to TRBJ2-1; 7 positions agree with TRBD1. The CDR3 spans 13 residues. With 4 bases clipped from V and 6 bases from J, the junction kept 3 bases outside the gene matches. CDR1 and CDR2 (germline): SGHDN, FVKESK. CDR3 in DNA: TGTGCCAGCAGCCCGGGACAGTTCAATGAGCAGTTCTTC. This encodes CASSPGQFNEQFF. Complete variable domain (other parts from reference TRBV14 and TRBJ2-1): EAGVTQFPSHSVIEKGQTVTLRCDPISGHDNLYWYRRVMGKEIKFLLHFVKESKQDESGMPNNRFLAERTGGTYSTLKVQPAELEDSGVYFCASSPGQFNEQFFGPGTRLTVL.

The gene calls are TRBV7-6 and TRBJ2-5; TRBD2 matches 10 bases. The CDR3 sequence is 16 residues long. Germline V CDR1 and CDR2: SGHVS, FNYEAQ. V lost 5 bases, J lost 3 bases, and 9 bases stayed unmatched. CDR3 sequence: CASSHGSGREKETQYF. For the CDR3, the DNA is TGTGCCAGCAGCCACGGGAGCGGGAGGGAGAAAGAGACCCAGTACTTC.

The CDR3 region is CASSGALGNNEQFF. CDR3 coding DNA: TGCGCCAGCTCCGGGGCCTTAGGGAACAATGAGCAGTTCTTC. The rearrangement joins TRBV10-1 to TRBJ2-1; D is possibly TRBD1 or TRBD2 (5 bases each). With 8 bases removed from V and 5 bases from J, the gap between germline ends came to 16 bases. The CDR3 spans 14 residues. Germline CDR1 reads WNHNN; CDR2 reads SYGVQD (reference sequence).

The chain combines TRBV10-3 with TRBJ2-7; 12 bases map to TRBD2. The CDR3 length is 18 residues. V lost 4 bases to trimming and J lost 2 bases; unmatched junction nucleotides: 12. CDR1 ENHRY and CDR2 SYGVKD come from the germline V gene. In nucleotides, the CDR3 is TGTGCCATCAGTGCCCGACTAGCGGGAGAAAGAAGGACCTACGAGCAGTACTTC. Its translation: CAISARLAGERRTYEQYF.

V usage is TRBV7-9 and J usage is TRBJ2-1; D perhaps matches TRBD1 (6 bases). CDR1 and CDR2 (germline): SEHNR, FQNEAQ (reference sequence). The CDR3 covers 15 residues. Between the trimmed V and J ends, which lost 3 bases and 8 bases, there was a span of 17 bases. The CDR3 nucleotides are TGTGCCAGCAGCTTTGCCTACAGGGAAATCGATGAGCAGTTCTTC. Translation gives CASSFAYREIDEQFF.

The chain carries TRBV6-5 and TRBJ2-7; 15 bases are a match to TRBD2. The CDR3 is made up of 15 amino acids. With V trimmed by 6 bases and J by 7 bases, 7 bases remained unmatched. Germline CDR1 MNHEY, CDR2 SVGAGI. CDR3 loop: CASRISGTSGREQYF. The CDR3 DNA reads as TGTGCCAGCAGGATCTCCGGGACTAGCGGGAGGGAGCAGTACTTC.

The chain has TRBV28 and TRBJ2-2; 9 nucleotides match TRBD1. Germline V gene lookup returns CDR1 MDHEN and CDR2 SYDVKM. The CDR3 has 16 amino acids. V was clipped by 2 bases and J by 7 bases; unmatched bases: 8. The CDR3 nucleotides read TGTGCCAGCAGTTTACACACAGGGGGCGGTGGCGGGGAGCTGTTTTTT. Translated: CASSLHTGGGGGELFF.

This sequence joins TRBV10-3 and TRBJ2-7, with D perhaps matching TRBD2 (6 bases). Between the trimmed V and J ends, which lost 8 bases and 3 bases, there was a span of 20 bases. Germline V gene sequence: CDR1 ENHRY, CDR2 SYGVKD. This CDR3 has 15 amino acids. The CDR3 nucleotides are TGTGCCATCGGTGCGGAGGGGCCCTCGGACTACGAGCAGTACTTC. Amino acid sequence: CAIGAEGPSDYEQYF.

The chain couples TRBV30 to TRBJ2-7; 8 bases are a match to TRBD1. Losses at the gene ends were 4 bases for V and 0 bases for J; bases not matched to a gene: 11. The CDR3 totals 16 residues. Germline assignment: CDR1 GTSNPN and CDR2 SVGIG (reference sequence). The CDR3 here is CAWTFGQGPTSYEQYF. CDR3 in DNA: TGTGCCTGGACGTTCGGACAGGGCCCTACCTCCTACGAGCAGTACTTC.

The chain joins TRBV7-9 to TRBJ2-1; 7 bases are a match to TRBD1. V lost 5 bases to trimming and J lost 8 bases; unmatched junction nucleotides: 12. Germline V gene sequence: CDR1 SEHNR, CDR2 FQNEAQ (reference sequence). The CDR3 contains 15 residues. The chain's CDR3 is CASSQGVALFHEQFF. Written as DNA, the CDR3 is TGTGCCAGCAGCCAGGGGGTGGCCCTCTTCCATGAGCAGTTCTTC.

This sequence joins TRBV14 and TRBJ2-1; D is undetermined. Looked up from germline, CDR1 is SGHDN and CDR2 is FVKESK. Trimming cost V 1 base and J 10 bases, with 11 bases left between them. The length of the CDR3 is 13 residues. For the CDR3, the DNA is TGTGCCAGCAGCCAAGTGGTGAGACCGGAGCAGTTCTTC. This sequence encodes CASSQVVRPEQFF.

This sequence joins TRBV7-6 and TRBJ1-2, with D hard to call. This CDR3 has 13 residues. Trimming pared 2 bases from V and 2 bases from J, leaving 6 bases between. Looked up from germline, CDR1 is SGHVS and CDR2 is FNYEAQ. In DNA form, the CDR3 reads TGTGCCAGCAGCTTACAGGAAAACTATGGCTACACCTTC. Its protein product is CASSLQENYGYTF.

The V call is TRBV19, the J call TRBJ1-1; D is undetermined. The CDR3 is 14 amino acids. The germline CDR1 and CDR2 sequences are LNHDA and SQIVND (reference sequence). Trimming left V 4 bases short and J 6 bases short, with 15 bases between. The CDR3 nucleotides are TGTGCCAGTAGTACAACCCCACTCGGGTCTGAAGCTTTCTTT. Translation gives CASSTTPLGSEAFF.

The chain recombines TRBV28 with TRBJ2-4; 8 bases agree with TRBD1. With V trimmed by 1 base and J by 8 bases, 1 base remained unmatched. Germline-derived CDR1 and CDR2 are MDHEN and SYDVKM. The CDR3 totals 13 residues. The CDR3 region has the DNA TGTGCCAGCAGTTTATACAGGGGGGACATTCAGTACTTC. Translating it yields CASSLYRGDIQYF.

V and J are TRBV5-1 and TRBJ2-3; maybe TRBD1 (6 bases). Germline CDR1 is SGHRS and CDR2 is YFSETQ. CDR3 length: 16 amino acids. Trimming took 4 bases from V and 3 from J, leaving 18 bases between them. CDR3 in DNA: TGCGCCAGCAGCCCGAACAGGGTAGGGAGAACAGATACGCAGTATTTT. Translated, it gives CASSPNRVGRTDTQYF.

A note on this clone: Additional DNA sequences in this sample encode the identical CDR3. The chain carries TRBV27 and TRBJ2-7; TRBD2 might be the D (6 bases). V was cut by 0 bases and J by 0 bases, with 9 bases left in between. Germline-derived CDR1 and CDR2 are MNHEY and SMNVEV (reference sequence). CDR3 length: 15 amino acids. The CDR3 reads CASSLSSGSSYEQYF. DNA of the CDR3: TGTGCCAGCAGTTTATCTAGCGGCAGCTCCTACGAGCAGTACTTC.

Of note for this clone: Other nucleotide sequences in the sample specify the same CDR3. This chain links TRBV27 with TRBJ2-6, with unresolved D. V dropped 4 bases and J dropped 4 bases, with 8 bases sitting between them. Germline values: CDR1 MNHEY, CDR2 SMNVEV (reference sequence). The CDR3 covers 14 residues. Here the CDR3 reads CASSWGGGANVLTF. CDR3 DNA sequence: TGTGCCAGCAGTTGGGGTGGGGGGGCCAACGTCCTGACTTTC.

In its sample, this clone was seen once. The CDR3 region has the DNA TGTGCCAGCAGCTTAGAGCTCCTCCCGGGGACCCAGTACTTC. Translated, it gives CASSLELLPGTQYF. The rearrangement uses TRBV7-9 and TRBJ2-5; D call uncertain. This CDR3 comprises 14 residues. With 1 base removed from V and 7 bases from J, the gap between germline ends came to 13 bases. The germline CDR1 and CDR2 sequences are SEHNR and FQNEAQ (reference sequence).

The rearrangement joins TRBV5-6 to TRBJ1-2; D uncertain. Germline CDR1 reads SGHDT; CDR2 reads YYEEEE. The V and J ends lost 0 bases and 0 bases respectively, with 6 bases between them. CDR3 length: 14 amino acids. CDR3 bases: TGTGCCAGCAGCTTGGCAGTACCTAACTATGGCTACACCTTC. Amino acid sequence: CASSLAVPNYGYTF.

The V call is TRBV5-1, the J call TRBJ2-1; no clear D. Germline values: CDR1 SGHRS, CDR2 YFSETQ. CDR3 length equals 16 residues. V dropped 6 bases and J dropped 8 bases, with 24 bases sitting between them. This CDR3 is CASTLGWGSGFDEQFF. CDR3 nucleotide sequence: TGCGCCAGCACCCTGGGGTGGGGATCGGGTTTTGATGAGCAGTTCTTC.

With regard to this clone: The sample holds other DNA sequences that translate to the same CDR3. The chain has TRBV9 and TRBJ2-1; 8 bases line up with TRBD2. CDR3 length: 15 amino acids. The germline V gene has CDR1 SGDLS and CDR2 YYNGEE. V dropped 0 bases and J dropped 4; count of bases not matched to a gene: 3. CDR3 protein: CASSVASGLYNEQFF. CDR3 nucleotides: TGTGCCAGCAGCGTAGCTAGCGGGCTTTACAATGAGCAGTTCTTC.

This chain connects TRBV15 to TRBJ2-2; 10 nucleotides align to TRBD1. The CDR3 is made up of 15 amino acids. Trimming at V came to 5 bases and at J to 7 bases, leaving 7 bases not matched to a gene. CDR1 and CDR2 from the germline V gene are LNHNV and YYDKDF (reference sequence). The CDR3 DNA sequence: TGTGCCACCAGCTTCCGACAGGGGGCTGTCGGGGAGCTGTTTTTT. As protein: CATSFRQGAVGELFF.

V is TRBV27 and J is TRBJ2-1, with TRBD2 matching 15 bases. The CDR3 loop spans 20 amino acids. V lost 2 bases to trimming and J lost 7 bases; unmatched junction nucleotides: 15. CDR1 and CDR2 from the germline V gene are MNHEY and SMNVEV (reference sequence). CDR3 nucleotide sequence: TGTGCCAGCAGTTTAACCCCCAAGGGACTAGCGGGAGGATATGGTAATGAGCAGTTCTTC. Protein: CASSLTPKGLAGGYGNEQFF.

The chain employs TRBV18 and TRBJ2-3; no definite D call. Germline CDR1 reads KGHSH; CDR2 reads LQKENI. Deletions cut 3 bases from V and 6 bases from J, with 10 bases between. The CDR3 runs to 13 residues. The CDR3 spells CASSPIAPDTQYF. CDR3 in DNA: TGTGCCAGCTCACCGATCGCTCCCGATACGCAGTATTTT.